The clone carrying this T cell receptor beta chain has at least ten counts. Its antigen is as yet unknown. The sample is drawn from a study of CD8+CD57+ T cells in acquired aplastic anemia. In the study overall: Quantities of DNA derived from sorted CD4+ and CD8+ cells averaged around 3.2 ug.

Germline lookup yields CDR1 MNHEY and CDR2 SVGAGI. The CDR3 is 14 residues long. The V end was cut by 0 bases, the J end by 2 bases, with 7 bases between. The study profiled TCR beta VDJ and CDR3 using genomic DNA as template. In TCRdb, the reads were re-called with MiXCR into one record per CDR3 protein. This sample has hundreds of thousands of distinct CDR3 sequences; more than 40% occur once, and the top ten carry 7.8%. Overall study results and limits: Found in both controls and patients were approximately 29 CD8+ CDR3 sequences. Between patients and controls, CD8+ Simpson's diversity did not vary significantly.

Whoever was chosen for sequencing had shown CD8+CD57+ cell expansion by flow cytometry. There was no therapy given to any patient before the blood sampling took place. Specimen: sorted CD4+, CD8+, or CD8+CD57+ T cells (not recorded which) from PBMCs. This sequence originates from a human donor with aplastic anemia. The chain links TRBV6-5 to TRBJ1-2, with D unclear. The CDR3 region is CASSYSPHNYGYTF. CDR3 nucleotides: TGTGCCAGCAGTTACTCCCCCCACAACTATGGCTACACCTTC.